This T cell receptor beta chain was observed in a study of blood T cell repertoires in COVID-19 (dated by TCRdb to the early 2020s). Context from the whole study: Collaborator samples came from the United States, Italy and Spain and covered acute and convalescent phases of COVID-19. The material from the prospective study consisted of cDNA or gDNA derived from T cells, B-cell-depleted T cells, or PBMCs. Deeply sampled blood TCRbeta repertoires from subjects exposed to, actively infected with, or recovered from COVID-19 were included in the dataset. The repertoires were released in a freely available public database intended as a resource for research on the immune response to SARS-CoV-2. The samples were drawn from two sources: the first 160 participants of the ongoing ImmuneRACE study, and 1,254 subjects contributed by 6 global collaborators. A de-identified subject ID, COVID-19 status, age in years and sex were almost always included in the sample metadata. Where HLA class I and class II types were available, the types were taken from metadata supplied by the sample provider, not from assay-based typing. Broader findings and caveats from the paper: Clinical and demographic metadata were provided uncurated, with the amount varying by source and participant.

The germline V gene gives CDR1 as ENHRY and CDR2 as SYGVKD. Relative to germline, V is missing 10 bases and J is missing 6 bases, with 10 bases of the junction outside any gene match. Spanning cysteine to phenylalanine, the CDR3 consists of 15 amino acids. Of the read, only the CDR3 DNA is kept; its 45 bases are in frame from base 1. Participants in the prospective study were enrolled through a virtual design, were aged roughly 18 to 90 years, and lived in 24 United States geographic areas. In the prospective study, participants were assigned to cohorts based on the clinical history participants reported in a screening survey and a study questionnaire. Recovered participants in ImmuneRACE Cohort 3 were defined by two consecutive negative NP/OP PCR tests, clearance by a healthcare professional, or resolution of symptoms. In the prospective study, mobile phlebotomists collected whole blood, serum and a nasopharyngeal or oropharyngeal swab from each participant. Additional blood draws and questionnaires over an approximately 2-month period could optionally be provided by prospective study participants. Prospective study blood samples were shipped either frozen or at room temperature before DNA extraction.

This clone was recorded only once. It has no known antigen specificity. No much larger clonotype is one base removed from it; base qualities were not supplied. TCRbeta CDR3 regions were amplified from genomic DNA using the immunoSEQ Assay, a bias-controlled multiplex PCR. In the source study's methods: Nucleated cell counts per sample were estimated from amplification of reference gene primers within the assay. Sequence reads were collapsed and filtered to measure the absolute abundance of every unique TCRbeta CDR3 rearrangement. For each sample, productive Simpson clonality was calculated by taking the square root of Simpson's diversity index across productive rearrangements. TCRdb took over this immuneACCESS table, retaining in-frame rearrangements with V and J assigned. Such tables are incomplete; in checked studies, under half of the missing clones stem from an unresolved V gene, and the remainder is unexplained. V, J and clone size reflect that table, while D and trimming were determined from the DNA. The sample contains more than 150,000 clones, 87% of them found a single time. 2% to 2.5% of the sample goes to the ten largest clones.

The specimen was PBMCs or T cells enriched from blood (not recorded which). This TCR derives from a woman aged 25 to 39 who had recovered from COVID-19. The V gene is TRBV10-3 and the J gene is TRBJ2-2, with 11 central nucleotides matching TRBD1. This receptor carries the CDR3 CATSGQGASAGELFF. The base sequence is TGTGCCACGTCCGGACAGGGGGCTTCCGCCGGGGAGCTGTTTTTT.